The 28 T cell receptor beta chains in this list originate from one sample, sequenced in a study of graft-versus-host responses after intestinal transplantation. Graft-derived tissue was subjected to processing to liberate intraepithelial and lamina propria lymphocytes. Profiling relied on immunoSEQ multiplex PCR, and the TCRdb table lists in-frame clones only, not all of them. This table holds about 63,000 clones, about nine tenths found once. Material: ileum tissue, obtained more than 350 days after transplant. These receptors were obtained from a human patient who received an intestinal transplant, so some T cells may come from the graft donor.

The chain uses TRBV28 and TRBJ2-5; tentatively, D is TRBD2 (5 bases). With 3 bases removed from V and 2 bases from J, the gap between germline ends came to 7 bases. CDR1 and CDR2 from the germline V gene are MDHEN and SYDVKM. The CDR3 has 13 residues. CDR3 nucleotides: TGTGCCAGCAGTTTCGGGGTGCAAGAGACCCAGTACTTC. Translating it yields CASSFGVQETQYF. Using reference TRBV28 and TRBJ2-5 for the parts outside the CDR3, the full variable domain is DVKVTQSSRYLVKRTGEKVFLECVQDMDHENMFWYRQDPGLGLRLIYFSYDVKMKEKGDIPEGYSVSREKKERFSLILESASTNQTSMYLCASSFGVQETQYFGPGTRLLVL.

This chain joins TRBV7-9 and TRBJ1-4; TRBD1 aligns across 7 bases. There are 13 residues in the CDR3. Germline-derived CDR1 and CDR2 are SEHNR and FQNEAQ (reference sequence). V shed 8 bases, J shed 6 bases, and the junction held 6 bases outside the gene matches. The CDR3 region has the DNA TGTGCCAGCGACACAGGGGTCGATGAAAAACTGTTTTTT. It specifies CASDTGVDEKLFF.

The chain is built from TRBV2 and TRBJ1-5; 9 positions agree with TRBD1. This CDR3 region has 15 residues. V gave up 4 bases and J gave up 0 bases; unmatched junction bases: 1. Germline CDR1 is SNHLY and CDR2 is FYNNEI. The CDR3 bases are TGTGCCAGCAGTGGGGACAGGGCTAGCAATCAGCCCCAGCATTTT. As protein: CASSGDRASNQPQHF.

This clone was observed once. V usage is TRBV27 and J usage is TRBJ2-3; D unresolved. The CDR3 has 15 residues. Trimming took off 6 bases at V and 1 base at J, with 14 bases between the two ends. The V gene's germline CDR1 is MNHEY and CDR2 SMNVEV (reference sequence). The CDR3 nucleotides read TGTGCCAGCAGACAAGACCTCTGGGGCACAGATACGCAGTATTTT. Its protein product is CASRQDLWGTDTQYF.

The V call is TRBV29-1, the J call TRBJ2-7; 7 positions match TRBD1. CDR1 and CDR2 (germline): SQVTM, ANQGSEA. This CDR3 spans 13 amino acids. V was pared by 3 bases and J by 3 bases, with 5 bases of the junction left unmatched. Here the CDR3 DNA reads TGCAGCGTTGAGCCGACAGGGAACTACGAGCAGTACTTC. Its protein is CSVEPTGNYEQYF.

This chain connects TRBV9 to TRBJ1-3; D is possibly TRBD1 (5 bases). This CDR3 region has 17 residues. Germline-derived CDR1 and CDR2 are SGDLS and YYNGEE. Trimming stripped 3 bases from V and 4 bases from J, with 20 bases between. The CDR3 region is CASSDPILGAEGNTIYF. CDR3 DNA sequence: TGTGCCAGCAGCGACCCAATCCTAGGGGCGGAAGGAAACACCATATATTTT.

This sequence joins TRBV2 and TRBJ2-7, with TRBD2 identical over 13 bases. The CDR3 covers 13 residues. Trimming at V came to 11 bases and at J to 4 bases, leaving 5 bases not matched to a gene. Germline V lookup: CDR1 SNHLY, CDR2 FYNNEI. CDR3 region: CAVQTSGGYEQYF. Written as DNA, the CDR3 is TGTGCCGTACAGACTAGCGGGGGGTACGAGCAGTACTTC.

V usage is TRBV9 and J usage is TRBJ1-5; TRBD1 might be the D (6 bases). The CDR3 sequence is 14 residues long. V lost 4 bases and J lost 9, with 17 bases in between. Germline-derived CDR1 and CDR2 are SGDLS and YYNGEE. The CDR3 sequence: CASSLDRTNGPQHF. DNA of the CDR3: TGTGCCAGCAGCCTAGACAGGACAAACGGGCCCCAGCATTTT. Using reference TRBV9 and TRBJ1-5 for the parts outside the CDR3, the full variable domain is DSGVTQTPKHLITATGQRVTLRCSPRSGDLSVYWYQQSLDQGLQFLIQYYNGEERAKGNILERFSAQQFPDLHSELNLSSLELGDSALYFCASSLDRTNGPQHFGDGTRLSIL.

The V call is TRBV6-5, the J call TRBJ2-5; TRBD2 matches 8 bases. Germline V gives CDR1 MNHEY, CDR2 SVGAGI. The ends lost 0 bases at V and 5 bases at J; junction bases unmatched: 5. The CDR3 totals 15 residues. CDR3 DNA: TGTGCCAGCAGTTACTCTAGCGGGACGGGGGAGACCCAGTACTTC. Amino acid sequence: CASSYSSGTGETQYF.

This chain connects TRBV11-2 to TRBJ2-2, with unresolved D. V dropped 8 bases and J dropped 1 base, with 5 bases sitting between them. The CDR3 has 12 residues. In germline, CDR1 is SGHAT, CDR2 FQNNGV. CDR3 sequence reads: CASGMNTGELFF. CDR3 DNA sequence: TGTGCCAGCGGGATGAACACCGGGGAGCTGTTTTTT.

The gene calls are TRBV6-7 and TRBJ2-1; 8 bases line up with TRBD2. TRBV6-7 is designated an ORF whose function remains uncertain. J was trimmed by 0 bases and V by 2 bases; bases with no gene match: 0. The CDR3 length is 15 residues. CDR3 region: CASSYSGSSYNEQFF. The CDR3 DNA follows: TGTGCCAGCAGTTACAGCGGGAGCTCCTACAATGAGCAGTTCTTC.

The rearrangement joins TRBV28 to TRBJ2-1; 9 bases align to TRBD1. CDR3 length: 15 amino acids. The V and J ends lost 3 bases and 4 bases, in that order; junction bases with no gene match: 4. CDR1 is MDHEN and CDR2 is SYDVKM in the germline V gene. The chain's CDR3 is CASSLGTGIYNEQFF. The CDR3 bases are TGTGCCAGCAGTTTGGGGACAGGGATATACAATGAGCAGTTCTTC.

Comment on this clone: A junction boundary mismatches the germline segment, possibly from a read error. The chain uses TRBV6-5 and TRBJ2-3; D is possibly TRBD2 (5 bases). Per germline, CDR1 MNHEY and CDR2 SVGAGI. The CDR3 is made up of 15 amino acids. The CDR3 nucleotides read TGTGCCAGCAGTTATATAGCGTCTAGCACGGATACGCAGTATTTT. It yields the protein CASSYIASSTDTQYF.

A word on this clone: The identical CDR3 is also encoded by other nucleotide sequences in the sample. This chain joins TRBV4-1 and TRBJ1-5, with D perhaps matching TRBD1 (6 bases). The CDR3 contains 13 residues. Trimming removed 0 bases from V and 6 bases from J, with 6 bases in between. Germline values: CDR1 MGHRA, CDR2 YSYEKL. The CDR3 coding sequence is TGCGCCAGCAGCCAAGACAGGGGTCAGCCCCAGCATTTT. It encodes CASSQDRGQPQHF.

CDR3 bases: TGTGCCAGCAGATCAGGACTAGCGAGTCTAGCCAAAAACATTCAGTACTTC. It is translated as CASRSGLASLAKNIQYF. The genes are TRBV28 and TRBJ2-4; 9 positions agree with TRBD2. Trimming took 6 bases from V and 0 from J; bases not matched to a gene: 9. The CDR3 is 17 amino acids. Germline V gene sequence: CDR1 MDHEN, CDR2 SYDVKM.

J is TRBJ2-3 and V is TRBV6-5; D unclear. V shed 8 bases and J shed 8 bases, with 14 bases lying between them. This CDR3 is 12 amino acids long. CDR1 and CDR2 (germline): MNHEY, SVGAGI. The CDR3 sequence is CASYNFGSTQYF. CDR3 DNA: TGTGCCAGCTACAACTTTGGTAGTACGCAGTATTTT.

The CDR3 DNA reads TGTGCCAGCAGTTCACCAAACGGACTAGCGGAGGATACGCAGTATTTT. It codes for CASSSPNGLAEDTQYF. J is TRBJ2-3 and V is TRBV28, with 10 bases lining up with TRBD2. V shed 4 bases, J shed 6 bases, and the junction held 10 bases outside the gene matches. Germline V CDR1 and CDR2: MDHEN, SYDVKM. The CDR3 is 16 amino acids.

J is TRBJ2-1 and V is TRBV6-5; D remains unclear. Deletions cut 6 bases from V and 4 bases from J, with 16 bases between. The CDR3 runs 15 residues. Germline CDR1 reads MNHEY; CDR2 reads SVGAGI. The CDR3 reads CASSYVQKLYNEQFF. The CDR3 region has the DNA TGTGCCAGCAGCTACGTTCAGAAACTTTACAATGAGCAGTTCTTC.

This chain connects TRBV13 to TRBJ2-1, with 9 bases matching TRBD2. CDR1 is PRHDT, CDR2 FYEKMQ, per germline (reference sequence). This CDR3 has 15 amino acids. V shed 2 bases and J 9 bases; nucleotides not matched to a gene: 8. The CDR3: CASSLRLAGRGEQFF. CDR3 sequence (DNA): TGTGCCAGCAGCTTAAGGCTAGCGGGAAGAGGTGAGCAGTTCTTC.

The chain is built from TRBV13 and TRBJ2-2; 8 positions match TRBD1. The germline gives CDR1 PRHDT, CDR2 FYEKMQ (reference sequence). Trimming at V came to 5 bases and at J to 3 bases, leaving 5 bases not matched to a gene. The CDR3 is made up of 15 amino acids. The CDR3 DNA reads TGTGCCAGCAGCCGACAGGGGATGTACACCGGGGAGCTGTTTTTT. Its translation is CASSRQGMYTGELFF.

This chain connects TRBV4-1 to TRBJ2-5; D ambiguous. Trimming stripped 4 bases from V and 1 base from J, with 7 bases between. The germline CDR1 and CDR2 sequences are MGHRA and YSYEKL. This CDR3 has 13 residues. The CDR3 region is CASSPNPQETQYF. As DNA, the CDR3 is TGCGCCAGCAGCCCAAATCCCCAAGAGACCCAGTACTTC.

This chain uses TRBV27 with TRBJ2-2; D gene ambiguous. This CDR3 has 13 residues. CDR1 is MNHEY, CDR2 SMNVEV, per germline (reference sequence). Trimming left V 3 bases short and J 1 base short, with 3 bases between. Written as DNA, the CDR3 is TGTGCCAGCAGTTTGGGGAACACCGGGGAGCTGTTTTTT. It is translated as CASSLGNTGELFF.

The chain recombines TRBV6-5 with TRBJ1-4; D may be TRBD1 (5 bases). Germline V lookup: CDR1 MNHEY, CDR2 SVGAGI. The CDR3 sequence is 12 residues long. The germline V and J ends were trimmed by 6 bases and 10 bases, with 12 bases remaining between them. The CDR3 sequence is CASRERDGKLFF. The CDR3 DNA sequence: TGTGCCAGCAGAGAAAGGGACGGAAAACTGTTTTTT.

This chain links TRBV27 with TRBJ2-3; D is unresolved. Per the germline V gene, CDR1 is MNHEY and CDR2 is SMNVEV (reference sequence). V was cut by 6 bases and J by 3 bases, with 7 bases left in between. CDR3 size: 12 residues. CDR3 region: CASSQSTDTQYF. The DNA for the CDR3 is TGTGCCAGCAGCCAATCAACAGATACGCAGTATTTT.

The J gene is TRBJ2-7, the V gene TRBV7-6, with 7 bases aligning to TRBD1. The J segment lost 2 bases and the V segment lost 5 bases, leaving 9 bases of the junction unmatched. The CDR3 has 15 residues. The germline CDR1 and CDR2 sequences are SGHVS and FNYEAQ. CDR3 DNA: TGTGCCAGCAGCACGGGGACAGTAGCCCCCTACGAGCAGTACTTC. This encodes CASSTGTVAPYEQYF.

V usage is TRBV6-5 and J usage is TRBJ2-5; D ambiguous. The tail of the sequence fits TRBJ2-7 better, so the J call may be wrong. The CDR3 length is 12 residues. The V gene's germline CDR1 is MNHEY and CDR2 SVGAGI. CDR3 sequence: CASSYGKGEQYF. The CDR3 region has the DNA TGTGCCAGCAGTTACGGGAAAGGCGAGCAGTACTTC.

The J gene is TRBJ2-5, the V gene TRBV27; D is possibly TRBD1 or TRBD2 (5 bases each). The CDR3 runs to 15 residues. Germline lookup yields CDR1 MNHEY and CDR2 SMNVEV (reference sequence). Trimming took off 0 bases at V and 3 bases at J, with 11 bases between the two ends. The CDR3 region is CASSLSGRSKETQYF. DNA of the CDR3: TGTGCCAGCAGTTTATCGGGACGGAGTAAAGAGACCCAGTACTTC.

This chain links TRBV10-2 with TRBJ2-5; 8 nucleotides align to TRBD1. The V segment lost 3 bases and the J segment 4 bases; nucleotides outside the gene matches: 10. CDR1 and CDR2 (germline): WSHSY, SAAADI. The CDR3 runs to 16 residues. The CDR3 spells CASSEGETGVGETQYF. In nucleotides, the CDR3 is TGCGCCAGCAGTGAAGGCGAGACAGGGGTGGGAGAGACCCAGTACTTC.